This entry concerns a single T cell receptor beta chain. What it recognizes is unknown. Focal radiation with ipilimumab CTLA-4 blockade was given to patients with chemo-refractory metastatic non-small-cell lung cancer. This specimen comes from a study of radiotherapy plus CTLA-4 blockade in lung cancer. Study results and caveats: Reported findings show early blood T cell clone dynamics, with interferon-beta, best predicted response. Clones of tumor-derived TCRs expanded in blood after radiotherapy plus ipilimumab.

This CDR3 spans 11 amino acids. TCRdb's table, derived via immunoSEQ multiplex PCR, lists solely in-frame clones and lacks some. The table lists roughly 80,000 clones, roughly 74% of them singletons. The sample here was peripheral blood, taken from a patient treated with radiotherapy plus ipilimumab. V is TRBV21-1 and J is TRBJ2-1; the DNA was not used to check the table's D call, TRBD1. TRBV21-1 is recorded as a pseudogene. The source of this sequence is a human donor with non-small cell lung cancer whose response to radiotherapy plus ipilimumab could not be evaluated. CDR3 in DNA: TGTGCCAGCAGCAAAACAGGGGAGCAGTTCTTC. Residues: CASSKTGEQFF.